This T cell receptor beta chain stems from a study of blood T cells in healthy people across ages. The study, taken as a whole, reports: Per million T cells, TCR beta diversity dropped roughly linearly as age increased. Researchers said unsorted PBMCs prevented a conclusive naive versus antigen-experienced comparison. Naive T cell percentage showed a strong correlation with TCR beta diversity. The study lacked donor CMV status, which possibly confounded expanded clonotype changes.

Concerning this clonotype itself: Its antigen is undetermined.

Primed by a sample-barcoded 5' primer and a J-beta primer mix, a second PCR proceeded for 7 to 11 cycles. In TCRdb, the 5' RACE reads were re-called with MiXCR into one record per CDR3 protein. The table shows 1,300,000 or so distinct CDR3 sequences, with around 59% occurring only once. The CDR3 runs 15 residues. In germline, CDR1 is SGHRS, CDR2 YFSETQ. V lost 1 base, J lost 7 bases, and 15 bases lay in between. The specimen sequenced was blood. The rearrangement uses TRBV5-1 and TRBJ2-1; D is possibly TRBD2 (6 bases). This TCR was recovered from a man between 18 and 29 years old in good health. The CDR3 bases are TGCGCCAGCAGCTTGATCGGGGGAGGCCCGAATGAGCAGTTCTTC. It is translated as CASSLIGGGPNEQFF.